Below are 9 T cell receptor beta chains sequenced from a single sample in a study of OX40 agonist ivuxolimab in advanced cancers. Measured with immunoSEQ multiplex PCR; TCRdb has only the in-frame clones, and not every one. The data show some 77,000 clones, about 90% seen once. This specimen was CD4+ or CD8+ T cells sorted from blood, taken in a trial of the OX40 agonist ivuxolimab. These receptors all come from an adult with an advanced solid tumor such as melanoma, head and neck, liver or kidney cancer.

V usage is TRBV27 and J usage is TRBJ2-1; D might be TRBD2 (5 bases). The CDR3 is 14 amino acids. The germline gives CDR1 MNHEY, CDR2 SMNVEV (reference sequence). The germline V and J ends were trimmed by 3 bases and 5 bases, with 11 bases remaining between them. The CDR3 bases are TGTGCCAGCAGTTTTTCGGGGAGTGACAATGAGCAGTTCTTC. This codes for CASSFSGSDNEQFF.

Turning to this clone: This sample includes further DNA sequences coding for the same CDR3. This chain links TRBV5-1 with TRBJ2-4; TRBD1 agrees at 7 bases. Germline CDR1 is SGHRS and CDR2 is YFSETQ. The CDR3 contains 12 residues. V dropped 4 bases and J dropped 6; count of bases not matched to a gene: 1. The chain's CDR3 is CASSGDRNIQYF. In DNA form, the CDR3 reads TGCGCCAGCAGCGGGGACAGAAACATTCAGTACTTC.

V usage is TRBV9 and J usage is TRBJ2-1; TRBD1 matches at 10 bases. V lost 4 bases, J lost 7 bases, and 11 bases stayed unmatched. The CDR3 is 16 amino acids. Germline CDR1 and CDR2: SGDLS and YYNGEE. This chain's CDR3 is CASSLAGTGDGNEQFF. The CDR3 DNA reads as TGTGCCAGCAGCTTGGCCGGGACAGGGGACGGGAATGAGCAGTTCTTC.

V and J are TRBV9 and TRBJ1-2; TRBD1 matches 9 bases. The CDR3 spans 17 residues. The trim removed 3 bases at V and 5 bases at J, leaving 14 bases unmatched. Germline V CDR1 and CDR2: SGDLS, YYNGEE. The CDR3 DNA sequence: TGTGCCAGCAGCGGGACAGGGGAAAGGGGGGTCGGATATGGCTACACCTTC. Translating gives CASSGTGERGVGYGYTF. The full variable domain, rest sourced from reference TRBV9 and TRBJ1-2, is DSGVTQTPKHLITATGQRVTLRCSPRSGDLSVYWYQQSLDQGLQFLIQYYNGEERAKGNILERFSAQQFPDLHSELNLSSLELGDSALYFCASSGTGERGVGYGYTFGSGTRLTVV.

V is TRBV13 and J is TRBJ2-1, with TRBD2 identical over 8 bases. There are 15 residues in the CDR3. Germline loops: CDR1 PRHDT, CDR2 FYEKMQ (reference sequence). The ends lost 1 base at V and 7 bases at J; junction bases unmatched: 6. CDR3 protein: CASSLDGGASNEQFF. The CDR3, as DNA: TGTGCCAGCAGCTTAGACGGGGGGGCGTCGAATGAGCAGTTCTTC.

The chain carries TRBV4-3 and TRBJ1-2, with 7 bases aligning to TRBD1. The germline V gene encodes CDR1 LGHNA and CDR2 YSLEER. The CDR3 runs to 17 residues. V dropped 1 base and J dropped 1; count of bases not matched to a gene: 9. The DNA of the CDR3 is TGCGCCAGCAGCCAAGCCCCCGGGGCAGGGGGTAACTATGGCTACACCTTC. The encoded protein is CASSQAPGAGGNYGYTF.

The rearrangement uses TRBV4-2 and TRBJ1-1; tentative D call: TRBD1 (6 bases). The CDR3 contains 15 residues. Germline CDR1 reads LGHNA; CDR2 reads YNFKEQ. V lost 3 bases, J lost 1 base, and 12 bases lay in between. The CDR3 DNA sequence: TGTGCCAGCAGCCACCTACAGGGTCCGAACACTGAAGCTTTCTTT. As protein: CASSHLQGPNTEAFF.

The rearrangement uses TRBV13 and TRBJ1-6; D is undetermined. The CDR3 covers 13 residues. The V gene lost 0 bases and the J gene lost 8 bases, with 5 bases spanning the gap. Germline V gene sequence: CDR1 PRHDT, CDR2 FYEKMQ (reference sequence). The CDR3 nucleotides are TGTGCCAGCAGCTTAGGACAGTATTCACCCCTCCACTTT. This translates into CASSLGQYSPLHF.

The chain links TRBV7-6 to TRBJ2-2; TRBD1 aligns across 9 bases. In germline, CDR1 is SGHVS, CDR2 FNYEAQ. The CDR3 runs 17 residues. J gave up 4 bases and V 2 bases, and 8 bases lay outside the gene matches. In nucleotides, the CDR3 is TGTGCCAGCAGCTTAACAGGGACAGGGATAGGCACCGGGGAGCTGTTTTTT. Translated: CASSLTGTGIGTGELFF. The variable domain in full, with the rest retrieved from reference TRBV7-6 and TRBJ2-2, is GAGVSQSPRYKVTKRGQDVALRCDPISGHVSLYWYRQALGQGPEFLTYFNYEAQQDKSGLPNDRFSAERPEGSISTLTIQRTEQRDSAMYRCASSLTGTGIGTGELFFGEGSRLTVL.